The 3 T cell receptor beta chains in this list originate from one sample, sequenced in a study of shared clonotypes between healthy human individuals. The protocol was immunoSEQ multiplex PCR, while the TCRdb copy is restricted to in-frame clones and leaves out a portion. The repertoire includes 1 million to 1.2 million clones, 60% to 80% of them detected once, and approximately 0.9% sits in the top ten. The sample comprised memory CD4+ T cells from PBMCs. Subset noted: CD45RA-negative fraction. These receptors were obtained from a young man in good health. Some clones in this sample may be carry-over from other donors' samples.

The rearrangement uses TRBV28 and TRBJ2-3, with D tentatively TRBD2 (7 bases). CDR3 length: 14 residues. V dropped 8 bases and J dropped 2 bases, with 14 bases sitting between them. Germline V CDR1 and CDR2: MDHEN, SYDVKM. The CDR3 bases are TGTGCCAGCTCGGTAGGGGGGGTCACAGATACGCAGTATTTT. Its protein product is CASSVGGVTDTQYF.

This rearrangement joins TRBV7-9 to TRBJ2-7; D uncertain. CDR1 SEHNR and CDR2 FQNEAQ come from the germline V gene (reference sequence). The CDR3 covers 15 residues. The V and J ends lost 1 base and 3 bases respectively, with 13 bases between them. The CDR3 sequence is CASSLELRPLYEQYF. In DNA, the CDR3 is TGTGCCAGCAGCTTAGAGTTGAGACCCCTCTACGAGCAGTACTTC. The variable domain in full, completed from reference TRBV7-9 and TRBJ2-7, reads DTGVSQNPRHKITKRGQNVTFRCDPISEHNRLYWYRQTLGQGPEFLTYFQNEAQLEKSRLLSDRFSAERPKGSFSTLEIQRTEQGDSAMYLCASSLELRPLYEQYFGPGTRLTVT.

This clone turned up a few times. The gene calls are TRBV18 and TRBJ1-2; D is ambiguous. Trimming removed 4 bases at V and 8 bases at J, with 8 bases between. This CDR3 is 11 amino acids long. CDR1 KGHSH and CDR2 LQKENI come from the germline V gene. CDR3 sequence: CASSLLGGYTF. The DNA of the CDR3 is TGTGCCAGCTCACTCTTGGGGGGCTACACCTTC.